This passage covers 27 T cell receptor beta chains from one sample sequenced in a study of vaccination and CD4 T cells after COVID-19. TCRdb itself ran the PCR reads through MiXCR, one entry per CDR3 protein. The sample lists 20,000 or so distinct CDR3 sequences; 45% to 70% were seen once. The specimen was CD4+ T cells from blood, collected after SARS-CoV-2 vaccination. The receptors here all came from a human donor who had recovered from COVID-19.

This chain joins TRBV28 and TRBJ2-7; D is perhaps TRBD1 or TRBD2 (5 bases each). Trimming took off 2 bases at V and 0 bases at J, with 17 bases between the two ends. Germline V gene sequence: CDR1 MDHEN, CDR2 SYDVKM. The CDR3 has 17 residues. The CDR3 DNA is TGTGCCAGCAGTTTAGGCTGGGGGACCGCCAACTCCTACGAGCAGTACTTC. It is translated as CASSLGWGTANSYEQYF.

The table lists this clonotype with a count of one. The chain's CDR3 is CASSPQQGAGYGYTF. The CDR3 coding sequence is TGTGCCAGCAGTCCCCAACAAGGGGCGGGCTATGGCTACACCTTC. V gene TRBV5-4 combines with J gene TRBJ1-2; D perhaps matches TRBD1 (5 bases). Between the trimmed V and J ends, which lost 5 bases and 4 bases, there was a span of 18 bases. CDR1 and CDR2 (germline): SGHNT, YYREEE (reference sequence). The CDR3 consists of 15 residues. The full variable domain, in which reference TRBV5-4 and TRBJ1-2 provide the parts outside the CDR3, is ETGVTQSPTHLIKTRGQQVTLRCSSQSGHNTVSWYQQALGQGPQFIFQYYREEENGRGNFPPRFSGLQFPNYSSELNVNALELDDSALYLCASSPQQGAGYGYTFGSGTRLTVV.

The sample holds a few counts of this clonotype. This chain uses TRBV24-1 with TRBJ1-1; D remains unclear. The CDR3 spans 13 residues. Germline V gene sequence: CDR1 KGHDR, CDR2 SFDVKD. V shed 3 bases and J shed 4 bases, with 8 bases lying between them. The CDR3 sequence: CATSDRSGTEAFF. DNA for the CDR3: TGTGCCACCAGTGATCGGAGCGGCACTGAAGCTTTCTTT.

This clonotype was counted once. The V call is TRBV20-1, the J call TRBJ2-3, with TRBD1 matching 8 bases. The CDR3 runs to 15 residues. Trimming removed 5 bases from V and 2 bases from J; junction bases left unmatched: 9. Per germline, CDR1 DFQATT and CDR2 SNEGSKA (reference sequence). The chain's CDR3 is CSALSTGAVTDTQYF. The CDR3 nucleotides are TGCAGTGCTTTATCGACAGGGGCGGTCACAGATACGCAGTATTTT.

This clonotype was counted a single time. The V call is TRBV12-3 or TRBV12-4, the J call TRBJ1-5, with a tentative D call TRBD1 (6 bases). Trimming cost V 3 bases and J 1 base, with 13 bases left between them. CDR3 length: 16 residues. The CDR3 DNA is TGTGCCAGCAGTTTCAGTGGGGGCAGGAGCAATCAGCCCCAGCATTTT. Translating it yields CASSFSGGRSNQPQHF.

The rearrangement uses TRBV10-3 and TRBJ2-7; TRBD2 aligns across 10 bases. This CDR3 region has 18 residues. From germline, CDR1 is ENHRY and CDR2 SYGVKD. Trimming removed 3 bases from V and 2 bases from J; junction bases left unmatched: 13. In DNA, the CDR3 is TGTGCCATCAGTGAATGGGCTAGCGGGAGTTATGACCCCTACGAGCAGTACTTC. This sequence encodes CAISEWASGSYDPYEQYF.

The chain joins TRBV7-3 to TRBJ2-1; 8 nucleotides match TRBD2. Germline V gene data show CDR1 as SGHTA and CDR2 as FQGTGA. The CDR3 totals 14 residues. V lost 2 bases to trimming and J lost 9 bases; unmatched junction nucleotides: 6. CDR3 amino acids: CASSLGGREGEQFF. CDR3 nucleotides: TGTGCCAGCAGCTTAGGTGGTCGGGAGGGTGAGCAGTTCTTC.

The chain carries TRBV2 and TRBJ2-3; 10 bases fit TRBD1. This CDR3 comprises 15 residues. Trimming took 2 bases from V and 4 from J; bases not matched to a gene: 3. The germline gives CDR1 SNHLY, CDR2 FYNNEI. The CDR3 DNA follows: TGTGCCAGCAGTGAAAGGGACAGGGGTTCAGATACGCAGTATTTT. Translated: CASSERDRGSDTQYF. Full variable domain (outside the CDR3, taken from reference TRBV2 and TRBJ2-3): EPEVTQTPSHQVTQMGQEVILRCVPISNHLYFYWYRQILGQKVEFLVSFYNNEISEKSEIFDDQFSVERPDGSNFTLKIRSTKLEDSAMYFCASSERDRGSDTQYFGPGTRLTVL.

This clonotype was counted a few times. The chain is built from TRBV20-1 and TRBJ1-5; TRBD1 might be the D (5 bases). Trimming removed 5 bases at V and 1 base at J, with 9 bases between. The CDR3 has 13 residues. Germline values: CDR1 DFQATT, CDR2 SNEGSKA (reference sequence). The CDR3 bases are TGCAGTGCTCGAGGGGCAAGCAATCAGCCCCAGCATTTT. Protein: CSARGASNQPQHF.

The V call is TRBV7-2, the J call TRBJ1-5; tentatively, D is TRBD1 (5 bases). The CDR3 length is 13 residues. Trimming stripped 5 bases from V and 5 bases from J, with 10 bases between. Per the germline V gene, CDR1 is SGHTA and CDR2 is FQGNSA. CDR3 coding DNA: TGTGCCAGCAGCCAAATAGGGGATCAGCCCCAGCATTTT. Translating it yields CASSQIGDQPQHF.

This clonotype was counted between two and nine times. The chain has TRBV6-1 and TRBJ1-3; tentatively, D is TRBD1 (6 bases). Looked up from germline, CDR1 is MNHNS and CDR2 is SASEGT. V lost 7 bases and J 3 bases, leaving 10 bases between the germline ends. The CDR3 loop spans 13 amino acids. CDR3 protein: CASITGSGNTIYF. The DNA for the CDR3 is TGTGCCAGCATAACAGGGAGTGGAAACACCATATATTTT.

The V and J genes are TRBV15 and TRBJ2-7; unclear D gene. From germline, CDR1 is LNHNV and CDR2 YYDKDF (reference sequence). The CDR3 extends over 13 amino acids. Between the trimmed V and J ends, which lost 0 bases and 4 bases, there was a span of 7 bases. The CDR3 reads CATSREAGYEQYF. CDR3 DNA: TGTGCCACCAGCAGAGAAGCCGGTTACGAGCAGTACTTC.

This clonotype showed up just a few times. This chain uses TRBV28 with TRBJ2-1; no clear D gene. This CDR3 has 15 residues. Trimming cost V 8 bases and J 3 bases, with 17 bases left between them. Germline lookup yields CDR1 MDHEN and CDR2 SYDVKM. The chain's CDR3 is CASGHMTYYYNEQFF. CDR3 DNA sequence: TGTGCCAGCGGCCACATGACCTATTACTACAATGAGCAGTTCTTC.

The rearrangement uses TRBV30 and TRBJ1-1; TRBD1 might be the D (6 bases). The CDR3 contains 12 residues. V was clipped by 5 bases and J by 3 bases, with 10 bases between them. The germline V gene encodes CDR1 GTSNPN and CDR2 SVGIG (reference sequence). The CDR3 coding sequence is TGTGCCTGGGGCCAGGGGTACACTGAAGCTTTCTTT. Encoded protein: CAWGQGYTEAFF.

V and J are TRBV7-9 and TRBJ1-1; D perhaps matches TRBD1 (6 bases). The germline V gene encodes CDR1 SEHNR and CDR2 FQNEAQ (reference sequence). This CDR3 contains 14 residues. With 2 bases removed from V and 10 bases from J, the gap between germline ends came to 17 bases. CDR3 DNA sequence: TGTGCCAGCAGCTTATCGTTTGGACAGTTTGGAGCTTTCTTT. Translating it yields CASSLSFGQFGAFF.

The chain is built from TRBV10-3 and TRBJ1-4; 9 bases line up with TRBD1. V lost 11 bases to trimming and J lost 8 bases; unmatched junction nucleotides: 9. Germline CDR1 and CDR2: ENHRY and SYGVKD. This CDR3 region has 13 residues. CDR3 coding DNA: TGTGCCGCCGGGACAGGGTCTGGAGAAAAACTGTTTTTT. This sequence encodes CAAGTGSGEKLFF.

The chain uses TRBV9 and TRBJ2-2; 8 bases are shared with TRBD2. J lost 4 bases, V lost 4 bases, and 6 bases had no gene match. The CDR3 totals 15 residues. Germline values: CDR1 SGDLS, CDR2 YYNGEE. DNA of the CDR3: TGTGCCAGCAGCTCACGGGAGGGGAGCACCGGGGAGCTGTTTTTT. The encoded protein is CASSSREGSTGELFF.

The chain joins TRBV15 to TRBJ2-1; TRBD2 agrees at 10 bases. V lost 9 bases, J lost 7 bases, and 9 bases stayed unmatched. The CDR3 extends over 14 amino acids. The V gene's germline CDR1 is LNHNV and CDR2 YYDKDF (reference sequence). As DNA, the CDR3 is TGTGCCACTCGGGAGGGACTAGCGAGAAATGAGCAGTTCTTC. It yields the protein CATREGLARNEQFF.

The CDR3 region is CASSVNRNQPQHF. The CDR3 nucleotides are TGTGCCAGCAGTGTAAACAGAAATCAGCCCCAGCATTTT. The chain joins TRBV2 to TRBJ1-5; D gene uncertain. Trimming left V 4 bases short and J 4 bases short, with 8 bases between. The CDR3 consists of 13 residues. The germline gives CDR1 SNHLY, CDR2 FYNNEI. The full variable domain, rest sourced from reference TRBV2 and TRBJ1-5, is EPEVTQTPSHQVTQMGQEVILRCVPISNHLYFYWYRQILGQKVEFLVSFYNNEISEKSEIFDDQFSVERPDGSNFTLKIRSTKLEDSAMYFCASSVNRNQPQHFGDGTRLSIL.

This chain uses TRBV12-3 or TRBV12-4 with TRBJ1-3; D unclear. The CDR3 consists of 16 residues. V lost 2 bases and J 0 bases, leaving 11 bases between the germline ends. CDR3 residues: CASSLNGVNSGNTIYF. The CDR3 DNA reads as TGTGCCAGCAGTTTAAACGGCGTTAACTCTGGAAACACCATATATTTT.

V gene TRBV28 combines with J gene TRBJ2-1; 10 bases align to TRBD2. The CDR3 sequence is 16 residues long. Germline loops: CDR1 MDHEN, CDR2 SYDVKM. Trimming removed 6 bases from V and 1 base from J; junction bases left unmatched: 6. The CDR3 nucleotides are TGTGCCAGCAGAGTCGGACTAGCGGAGTCCTACAATGAGCAGTTCTTC. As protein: CASRVGLAESYNEQFF.

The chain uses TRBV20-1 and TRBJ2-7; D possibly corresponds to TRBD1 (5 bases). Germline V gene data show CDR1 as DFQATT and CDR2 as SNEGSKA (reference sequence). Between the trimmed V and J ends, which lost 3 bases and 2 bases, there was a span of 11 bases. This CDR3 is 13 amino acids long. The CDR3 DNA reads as TGCAGTGCTAGTCGGCAGGGAACCTACGAGCAGTACTTC. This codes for CSASRQGTYEQYF.

This CDR3 reads CASSFNDRAKGYTF. DNA of the CDR3: TGTGCCAGCAGTTTCAACGACAGGGCAAAAGGCTACACCTTC. V is TRBV6-2 or TRBV6-3 and J is TRBJ1-2; 7 bases map to TRBD1. The CDR3 loop spans 14 amino acids. V trimming: 4 bases; J trimming: 8 bases; junction bases outside the gene matches: 10. Germline V gives CDR1 MNHEY, CDR2 SVGEGT.

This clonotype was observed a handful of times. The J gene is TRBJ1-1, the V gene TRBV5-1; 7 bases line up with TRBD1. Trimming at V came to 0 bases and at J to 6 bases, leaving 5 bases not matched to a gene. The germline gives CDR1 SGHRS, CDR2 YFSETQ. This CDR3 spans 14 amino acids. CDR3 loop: CASSLEGARAEAFF. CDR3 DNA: TGCGCCAGCAGCTTGGAGGGGGCTCGGGCTGAAGCTTTCTTT.

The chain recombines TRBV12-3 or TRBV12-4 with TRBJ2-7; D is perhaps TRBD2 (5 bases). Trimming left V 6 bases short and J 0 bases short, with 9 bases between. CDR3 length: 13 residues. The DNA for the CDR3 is TGTGCCAGCAGGCCGGGATACTCCTACGAGCAGTACTTC. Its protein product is CASRPGYSYEQYF.

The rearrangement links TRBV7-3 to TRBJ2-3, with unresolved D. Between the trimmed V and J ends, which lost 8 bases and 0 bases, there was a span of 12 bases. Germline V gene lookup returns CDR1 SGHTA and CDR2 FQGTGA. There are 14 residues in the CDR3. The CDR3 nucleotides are TGTGCCAGCTCCGACGGATCTAGCACAGATACGCAGTATTTT. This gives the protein CASSDGSSTDTQYF. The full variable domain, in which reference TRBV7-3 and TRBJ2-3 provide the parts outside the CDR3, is GAGVSQTPSNKVTEKGKYVELRCDPISGHTALYWYRQSLGQGPEFLIYFQGTGAADDSGLPNDRFFAVRPEGSVSTLKIQRTERGDSAVYLCASSDGSSTDTQYFGPGTRLTVL.

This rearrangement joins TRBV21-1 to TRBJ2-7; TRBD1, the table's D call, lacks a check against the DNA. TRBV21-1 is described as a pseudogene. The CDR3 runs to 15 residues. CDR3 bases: TGTGCCATCCAAGGGGGGGCGTTACCCTCCTACGAGCAGTACTTC. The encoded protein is CAIQGGALPSYEQYF.